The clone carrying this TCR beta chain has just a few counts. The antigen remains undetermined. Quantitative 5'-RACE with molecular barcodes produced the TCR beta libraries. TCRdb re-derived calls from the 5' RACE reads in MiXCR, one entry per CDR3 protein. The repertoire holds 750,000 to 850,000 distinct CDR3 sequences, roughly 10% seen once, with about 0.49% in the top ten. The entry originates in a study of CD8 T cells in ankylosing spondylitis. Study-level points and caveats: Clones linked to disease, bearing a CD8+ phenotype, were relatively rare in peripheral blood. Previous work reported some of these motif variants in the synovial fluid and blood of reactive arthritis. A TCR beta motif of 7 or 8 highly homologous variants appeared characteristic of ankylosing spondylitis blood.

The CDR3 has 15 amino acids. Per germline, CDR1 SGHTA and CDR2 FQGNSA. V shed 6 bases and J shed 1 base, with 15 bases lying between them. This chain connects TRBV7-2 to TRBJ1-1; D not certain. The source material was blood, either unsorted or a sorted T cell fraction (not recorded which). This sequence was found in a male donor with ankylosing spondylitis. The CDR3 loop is CASRRSWGSNTEAFF. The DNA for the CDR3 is TGTGCCAGCAGGAGATCCTGGGGTTCGAACACTGAAGCTTTCTTT.